This T cell receptor (beta chain) emerged from a study of T-cell memory formation after mild COVID-19. This clonotype was seen only a few times. Its antigen is unknown. This CDR3 contains 12 residues. V dropped 7 bases and J dropped 9 bases, with 13 bases sitting between them. Germline V lookup: CDR1 SGHTA, CDR2 FQGNSA. Study results and limitations: The main location of contracting CD4+ clones was CM and EM, and that of contracting CD8+ clones was EMRA. Second-wave clones peaking on day 37 lacked confirmed SARS-CoV-2 specificity.

Each CDR3 protein gets one entry after TCRdb re-called the 5' RACE reads with MiXCR. The sample lists approximately 440,000 distinct CDR3 sequences, 15% to 20% occurring once. Sequencing was performed on PBMCs or a T cell subset sorted from them (not recorded which). The gene calls are TRBV7-2 and TRBJ2-1, with D possibly being TRBD2 (6 bases). The sequence derives from an adult woman who had mild COVID-19 (a few samples of this study predate the infection). Cell type and time point are not known. This chain's CDR3 is CASTGTHGEQFF. The CDR3 region has the DNA TGTGCCAGCACCGGGACTCACGGTGAGCAGTTCTTC.